The T cell receptor (beta chain) under discussion was sequenced for a study of memory CD4+ T cells and cytomegalovirus serostatus. Overall study results and limits: Of approximately 150 reported CMV TCRbeta sequences, some 70 were found in memory CD4+ repertoires. The CMV-associated TCR signature appears largely within the CD4+ memory repertoire.

Clones were sequenced by immunoSEQ multiplex PCR, and TCRdb holds only the in-frame ones, with some missing. The table lists about 60,000 clones, around 82% of them singletons, with about 0.51% in the top ten. Germline V lookup: CDR1 KGHSH, CDR2 LQKENI. There are 11 residues in the CDR3. V gave up 4 bases and J gave up 12 bases, with 12 bases separating them. Single viable CD3+CD4+CD8-CD45RO+ cells were sorted as the memory CD4+ T cells. CMV serostatus came from serum IgG against pp150, pp28, p38, p52. The sample holds one count of this clone. Its antigen is as yet unknown. Sequenced sample: memory CD4+ T cells from blood. The V gene is TRBV18, the J gene TRBJ1-1; D perhaps matches TRBD1 (6 bases). The origin of this receptor is an adult in good health and CMV-seronegative. Some clones in this sample may be carry-over from other donors' samples. For the CDR3, the DNA is TGTGCCAGCTCACAACAGGGAGGGACTTTCTTT. Translated, it gives CASSQQGGTFF.